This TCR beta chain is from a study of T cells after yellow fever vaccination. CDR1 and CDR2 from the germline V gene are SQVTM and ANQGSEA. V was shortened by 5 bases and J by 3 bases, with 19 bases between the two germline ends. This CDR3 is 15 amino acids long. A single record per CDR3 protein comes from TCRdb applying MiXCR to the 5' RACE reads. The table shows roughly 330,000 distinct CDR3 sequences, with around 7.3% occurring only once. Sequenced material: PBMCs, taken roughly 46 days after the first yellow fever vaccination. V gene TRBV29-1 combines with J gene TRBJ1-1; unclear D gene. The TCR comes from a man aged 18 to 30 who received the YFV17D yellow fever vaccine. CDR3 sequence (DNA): TGCAGCGTTTCTCCACGGTTAAGCTCGGACACTGAAGCTTTCTTT. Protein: CSVSPRLSSDTEAFF.